This T cell receptor (beta chain) was sequenced in a study of shared T cell receptors in the human thymus. Sequencing was performed with immunoSEQ multiplex PCR; in TCRdb, only in-frame clones are kept and a portion is missing. The sample records a few hundred thousand clones, around 95% being singletons. CDR3 size: 14 residues. Germline V gene data show CDR1 as LNHDA and CDR2 as SQIVND (reference sequence). Trimming removed 7 bases from V and 0 bases from J, with 11 bases in between. This receptor was identified in a human donor. The sequenced sample was thymocytes. The V gene is TRBV19, the J gene TRBJ2-3, with a weak D call TRBD2 (5 bases). CDR3 nucleotide sequence: TGTGCCAGTATCGGAGGTTGGAGCACAGATACGCAGTATTTT. Protein: CASIGGWSTDTQYF.